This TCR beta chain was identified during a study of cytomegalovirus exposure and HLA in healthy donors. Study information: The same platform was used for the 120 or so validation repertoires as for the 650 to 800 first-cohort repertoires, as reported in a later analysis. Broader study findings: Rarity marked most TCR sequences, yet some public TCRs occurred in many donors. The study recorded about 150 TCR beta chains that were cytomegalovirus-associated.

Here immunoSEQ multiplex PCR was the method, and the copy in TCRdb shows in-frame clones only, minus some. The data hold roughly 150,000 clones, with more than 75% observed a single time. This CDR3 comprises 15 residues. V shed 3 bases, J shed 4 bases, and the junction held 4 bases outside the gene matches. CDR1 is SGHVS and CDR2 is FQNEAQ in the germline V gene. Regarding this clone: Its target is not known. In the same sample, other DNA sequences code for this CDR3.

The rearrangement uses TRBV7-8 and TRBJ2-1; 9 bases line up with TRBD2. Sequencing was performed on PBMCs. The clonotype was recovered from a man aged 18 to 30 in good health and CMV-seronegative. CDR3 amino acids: CASSLGGGAYNEQFF. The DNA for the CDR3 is TGTGCCAGCAGCTTGGGCGGGGGGGCTTACAATGAGCAGTTCTTC.